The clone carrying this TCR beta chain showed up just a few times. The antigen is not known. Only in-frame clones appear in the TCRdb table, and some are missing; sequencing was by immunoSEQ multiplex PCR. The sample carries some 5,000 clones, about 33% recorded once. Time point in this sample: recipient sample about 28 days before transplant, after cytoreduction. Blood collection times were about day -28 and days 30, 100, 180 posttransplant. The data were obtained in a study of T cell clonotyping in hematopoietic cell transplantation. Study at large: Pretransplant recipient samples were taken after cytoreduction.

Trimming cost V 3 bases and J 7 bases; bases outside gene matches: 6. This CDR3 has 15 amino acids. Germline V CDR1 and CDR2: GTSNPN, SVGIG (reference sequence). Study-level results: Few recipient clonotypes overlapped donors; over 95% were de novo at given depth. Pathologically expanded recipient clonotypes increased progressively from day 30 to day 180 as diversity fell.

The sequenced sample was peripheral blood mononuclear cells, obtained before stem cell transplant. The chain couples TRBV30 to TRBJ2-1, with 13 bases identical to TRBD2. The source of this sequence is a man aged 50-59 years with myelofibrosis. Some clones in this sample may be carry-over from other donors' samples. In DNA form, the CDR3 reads TGTGCCTGGAGCTTACTAGCGGGAGGGCCGAATGAGCAGTTCTTC. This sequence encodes CAWSLLAGGPNEQFF.